This record looks at one T cell receptor (beta chain) sequence and its context. This sample is part of a study of T-cell reconstitution after alpha-beta-depleted transplantation in children. The CDR3 covers 15 residues. Germline values: CDR1 SGHRS, CDR2 YFSETQ. Trimming took off 4 bases at V and 2 bases at J, with 14 bases between the two ends. Unique molecular identifiers were incorporated into the prepared TCRbeta library. TCRdb re-analysed the PCR reads in MiXCR, keeping a single row per CDR3 protein. Altogether almost 500,000 distinct CDR3 sequences are present, around an eighth being singletons, with the ten largest covering under 7%.

This TCR was recovered from a human donor who donated a stem cell graft to a child with combined immunodeficiency. The specimen comprised PBMCs from the stem cell graft donor, sampled from the stem cell graft. V and J are TRBV5-1 and TRBJ2-3; TRBD1 is a possible D gene (5 bases). CDR3 region: CASSAEQVVTDTQYF. The CDR3 region has the DNA TGCGCCAGCAGCGCGGAACAGGTCGTCACAGATACGCAGTATTTT. The full variable domain, in which reference TRBV5-1 and TRBJ2-3 provide the parts outside the CDR3, is KAGVTQTPRYLIKTRGQQVTLSCSPISGHRSVSWYQQTPGQGLQFLFEYFSETQRNKGNFPGRFSGRQFSNSRSEMNVSTLELGDSALYLCASSAEQVVTDTQYFGPGTRLTVL.